This T cell receptor beta chain was recovered during a study of tumor-infiltrating lymphocytes in primary liver carcinoma. The CDR3 is made up of 11 amino acids. The germline V gene encodes CDR1 GTSNPN and CDR2 SVGIG (reference sequence). This clonotype showed up just a few times. Its antigen is currently unknown. Germline DNA was also extracted, while the blood RNA originated from unsorted whole blood. With around 490 ng total RNA as template and a constant-region primer, TCR beta cDNA was made. Employing slightly modified ARM-PCR, three nested multiplex PCR rounds were run, and these gave rise to the TCR beta libraries. In the first two PCR rounds, TRBV1-TRBV30 forward primers were paired with a C-beta reverse primer, and each round lasted roughly 10 cycles. Each CDR3 protein is one row after TCRdb ran MiXCR on the multiplex PCR reads. The sample has 330,000 or so distinct CDR3 sequences, 65% seen once.

Overall study findings and caveats: Compared with tumor region pairs, tumor-adjacent and tumor-blood pairs overlapped less.

Sequences were obtained from peripheral blood. The clonotype originates from a man aged 35-49 years with primary liver carcinoma and hepatitis B virus infection. The rearrangement joins TRBV30 to TRBJ2-5; TRBD2 might be the D (6 bases). The CDR3 is CAVSGSETQYF. Written as DNA, the CDR3 is TGTGCTGTTAGCGGATCCGAGACCCAGTACTTC.